This T cell receptor beta chain stems from a study of blood T cell repertoires in COVID-19. Study-wide background: Samples of COVID-19 (acute and convalescent) were obtained from the United States, Italy and Spain. The cDNA or gDNA used as material had been derived from T cells, B-cell-depleted T cells, or PBMCs.

Trimming left V 2 bases short and J 1 base short, with 17 bases between. Germline V gene lookup returns CDR1 MDHEN and CDR2 SYDVKM. This CDR3 spans 17 amino acids. Ages ranged from about 18 to 89 years, with residence in around 24 US areas. Self-reported history from a screening survey and questionnaire set each donor's cohort. Some clones are missing from TCRdb's copy, which holds only in-frame ones; the method was immunoSEQ multiplex PCR. The table lists a few hundred thousand clones, around 90% of them singletons, with roughly 15% in the top ten. The rearrangement uses TRBV28 and TRBJ1-2; D might be TRBD1 (6 bases). The clonotype originates from a woman between 50 and 59 years old with acute COVID-19. Sequenced: PBMCs or T cells enriched from blood (not recorded which). This CDR3 reads CASSLDGAGGYNYGYTF. CDR3 coding DNA: TGTGCCAGCAGTTTAGACGGGGCGGGGGGCTATAACTATGGCTACACCTTC.